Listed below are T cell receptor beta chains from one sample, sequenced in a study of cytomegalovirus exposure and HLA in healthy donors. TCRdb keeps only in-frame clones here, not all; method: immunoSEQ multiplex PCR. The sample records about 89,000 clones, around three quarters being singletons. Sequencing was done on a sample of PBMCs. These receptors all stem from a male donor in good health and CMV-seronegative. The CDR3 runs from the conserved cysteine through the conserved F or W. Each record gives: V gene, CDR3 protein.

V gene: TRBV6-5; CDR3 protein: CASSPGVNSPLHF
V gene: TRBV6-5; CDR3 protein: CASSYSFAAQAFF
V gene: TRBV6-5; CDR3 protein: CASSYFLGGSTDTQYF
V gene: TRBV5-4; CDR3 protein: CASSLAGTGASTDTQYF
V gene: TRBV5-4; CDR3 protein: CASSSGTGATDTQYF
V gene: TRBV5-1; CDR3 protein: CASSWDTPDTQYF
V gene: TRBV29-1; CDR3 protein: CSVEAPGTGAYEQYF
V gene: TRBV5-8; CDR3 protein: CASSQNRGTEAFF
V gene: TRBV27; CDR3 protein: CASSFPRAEAFF
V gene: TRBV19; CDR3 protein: CASSILAGGRDEQFF
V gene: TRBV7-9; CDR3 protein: CASSLGQGKTQYF
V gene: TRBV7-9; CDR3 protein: CASSSGTGGSNTQYF
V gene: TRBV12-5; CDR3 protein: CASGLPPREQYF
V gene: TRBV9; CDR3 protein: CASSPTGNFNQPQHF
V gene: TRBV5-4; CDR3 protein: CASSLEQRVETQYF
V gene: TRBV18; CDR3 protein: CASSFLQGSDLGGYTF
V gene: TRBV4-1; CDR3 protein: CASSQDSRGVPRRTDTQYF
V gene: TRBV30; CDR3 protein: CAWSGTPGGGRNTEAFF
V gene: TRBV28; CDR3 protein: CASSFTGGNTEAFF
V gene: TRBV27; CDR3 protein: CASSLRLQGAETQYF
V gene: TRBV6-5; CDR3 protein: CASRPGQRYEQYF
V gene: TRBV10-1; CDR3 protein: CASSDSAGGKSNTGELFF
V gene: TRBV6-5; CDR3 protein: CASSLIQGSDGYTF
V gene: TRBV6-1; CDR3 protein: CASSGTLRGQRYEQYF
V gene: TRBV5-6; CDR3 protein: CASSFRVGDEQFF
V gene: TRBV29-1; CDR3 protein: CSVYSGGNQPQHF
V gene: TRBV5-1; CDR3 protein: CASSSPGKRGGNTEAFF
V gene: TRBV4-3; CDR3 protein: CASSQDFSPDKNTEAFF
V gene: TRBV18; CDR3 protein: CASSPAGTEETQYF
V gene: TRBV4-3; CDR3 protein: CASSQDRVGYEQYF
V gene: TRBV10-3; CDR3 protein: CATTGGTEAFF
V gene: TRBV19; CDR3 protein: CASSTTGASTDTQYF
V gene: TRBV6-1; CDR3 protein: CASRTGTDQPQHF
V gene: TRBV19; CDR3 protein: CASSTGTLAGGYNEQFF
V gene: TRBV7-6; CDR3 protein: CASSLPYTEAFF
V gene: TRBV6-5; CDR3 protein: CASRETAGSGYTF
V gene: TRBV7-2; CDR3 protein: CASSLVGASDTQYF
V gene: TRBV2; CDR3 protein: CASSERGPSTDTQYF
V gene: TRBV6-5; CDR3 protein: CASSRQGTGNTIYF
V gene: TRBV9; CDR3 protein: CASSPRDRAAAFF
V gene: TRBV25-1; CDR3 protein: CASSDRVDQPQHF
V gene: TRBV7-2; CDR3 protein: CASSLGAGGRRNEQFF
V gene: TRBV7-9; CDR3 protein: CASSLVGRMNTEAFF
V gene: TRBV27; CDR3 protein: CASSAPGQGFYGYTF
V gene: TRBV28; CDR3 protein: CASRMSGGRAVGQYF
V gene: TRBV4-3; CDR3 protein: CASSQPGTGGFETQYF
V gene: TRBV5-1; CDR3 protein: CASSLPTSGSYNEQFF
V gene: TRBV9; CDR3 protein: CASSLLPGDGYTF
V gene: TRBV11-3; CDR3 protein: CASSLGLSIDTQYF
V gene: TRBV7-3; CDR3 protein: CASSLVAGAPNEQFF
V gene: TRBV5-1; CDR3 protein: CASSLRGLAGTSTDTQYF
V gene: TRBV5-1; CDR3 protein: CASSLSGHNEKLFF
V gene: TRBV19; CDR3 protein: CASSPTTVTEAFF
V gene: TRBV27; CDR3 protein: CASRTVTSGASDEQFF
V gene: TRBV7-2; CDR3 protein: CASSSRQGGLNEQFF
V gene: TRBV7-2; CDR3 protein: CASSAGLAGAGYEQYF
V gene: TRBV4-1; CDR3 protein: CASSQAGEGRQFF
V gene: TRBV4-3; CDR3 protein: CASSQEHSGANGLTF
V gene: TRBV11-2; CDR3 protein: CASSRQGLSPLHF